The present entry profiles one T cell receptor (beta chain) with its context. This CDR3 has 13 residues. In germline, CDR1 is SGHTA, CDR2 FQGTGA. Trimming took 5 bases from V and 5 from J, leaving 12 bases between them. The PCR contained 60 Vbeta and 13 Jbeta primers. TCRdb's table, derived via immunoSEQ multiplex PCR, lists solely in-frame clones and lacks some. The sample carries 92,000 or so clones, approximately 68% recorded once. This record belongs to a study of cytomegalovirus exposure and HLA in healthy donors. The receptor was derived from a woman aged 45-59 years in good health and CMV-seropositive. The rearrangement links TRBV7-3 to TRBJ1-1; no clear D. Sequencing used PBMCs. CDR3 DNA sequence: TGTGCCAGCAGCCCCGGGAGGGTAACTGAAGCTTTCTTT. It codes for CASSPGRVTEAFF. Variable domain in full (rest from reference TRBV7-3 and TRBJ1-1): GAGVSQTPSNKVTEKGKYVELRCDPISGHTALYWYRQSLGQGPEFLIYFQGTGAADDSGLPNDRFFAVRPEGSVSTLKIQRTERGDSAVYLCASSPGRVTEAFFGQGTRLTVV.